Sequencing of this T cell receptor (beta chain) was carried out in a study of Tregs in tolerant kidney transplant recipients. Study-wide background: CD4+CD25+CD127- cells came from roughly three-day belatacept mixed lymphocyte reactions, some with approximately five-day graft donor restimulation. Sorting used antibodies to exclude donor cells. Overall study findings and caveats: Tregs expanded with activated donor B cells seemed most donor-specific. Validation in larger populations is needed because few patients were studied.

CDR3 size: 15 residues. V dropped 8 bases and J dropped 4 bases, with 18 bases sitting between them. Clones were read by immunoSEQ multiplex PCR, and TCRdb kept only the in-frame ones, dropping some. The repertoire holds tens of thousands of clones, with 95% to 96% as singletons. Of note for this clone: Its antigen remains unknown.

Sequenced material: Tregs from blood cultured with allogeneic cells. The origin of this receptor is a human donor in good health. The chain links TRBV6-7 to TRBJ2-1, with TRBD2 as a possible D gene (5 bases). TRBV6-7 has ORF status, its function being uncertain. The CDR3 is CASGKALRRYNEQFF. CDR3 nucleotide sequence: TGTGCCAGCGGAAAAGCCCTACGGAGGTACAATGAGCAGTTCTTC.